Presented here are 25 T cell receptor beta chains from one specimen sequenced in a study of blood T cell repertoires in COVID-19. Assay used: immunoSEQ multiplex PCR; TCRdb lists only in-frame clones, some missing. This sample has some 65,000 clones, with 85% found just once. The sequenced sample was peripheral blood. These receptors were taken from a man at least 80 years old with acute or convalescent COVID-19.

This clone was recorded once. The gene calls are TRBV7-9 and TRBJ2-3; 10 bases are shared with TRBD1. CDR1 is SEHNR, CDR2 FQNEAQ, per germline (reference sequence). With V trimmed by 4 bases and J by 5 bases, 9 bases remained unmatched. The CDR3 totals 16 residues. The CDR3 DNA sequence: TGTGCCAGCAGCTCCCGGGACAGGGGATCCCGAGATACGCAGTATTTT. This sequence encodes CASSSRDRGSRDTQYF. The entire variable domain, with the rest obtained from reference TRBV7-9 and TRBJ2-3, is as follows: DTGVSQNPRHKITKRGQNVTFRCDPISEHNRLYWYRQTLGQGPEFLTYFQNEAQLEKSRLLSDRFSAERPKGSFSTLEIQRTEQGDSAMYLCASSSRDRGSRDTQYFGPGTRLTVL.

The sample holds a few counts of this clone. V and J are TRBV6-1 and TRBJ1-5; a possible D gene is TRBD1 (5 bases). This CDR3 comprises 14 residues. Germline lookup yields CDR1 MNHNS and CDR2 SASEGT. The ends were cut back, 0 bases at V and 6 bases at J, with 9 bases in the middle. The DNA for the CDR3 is TGTGCCAGCAGTGAAGCCCAAGGGGCTCAGCCCCAGCATTTT. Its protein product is CASSEAQGAQPQHF.

The chain's CDR3 is CASSKGDRGDGNTIYF. The CDR3 nucleotides are TGTGCCAGCAGCAAAGGGGACAGGGGGGATGGAAACACCATATATTTT. The chain has TRBV21-1 and TRBJ1-3; the table's D gene call, TRBD1, was not cross checked with the DNA. TRBV21-1 is marked as a pseudogene. The CDR3 is made up of 16 amino acids.

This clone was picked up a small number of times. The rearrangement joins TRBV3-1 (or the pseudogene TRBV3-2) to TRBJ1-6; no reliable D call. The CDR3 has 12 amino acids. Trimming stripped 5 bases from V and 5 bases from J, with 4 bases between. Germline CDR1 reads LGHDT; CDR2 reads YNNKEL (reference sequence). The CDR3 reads CASSENNSPLHF. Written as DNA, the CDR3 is TGTGCCAGCAGCGAGAATAATTCACCCCTCCACTTT.

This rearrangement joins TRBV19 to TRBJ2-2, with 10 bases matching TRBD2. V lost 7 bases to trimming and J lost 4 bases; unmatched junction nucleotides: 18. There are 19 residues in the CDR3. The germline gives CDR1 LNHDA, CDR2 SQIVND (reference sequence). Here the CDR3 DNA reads TGTGCCAGTAAGCTAGTGGGAGCTAGCGGGAGACCGGGCACCGGGGAGCTGTTTTTT. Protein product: CASKLVGASGRPGTGELFF. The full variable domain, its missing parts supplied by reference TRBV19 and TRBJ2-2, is DGGITQSPKYLFRKEGQNVTLSCEQNLNHDAMYWYRQDPGQGLRLIYYSQIVNDFQKGDIAEGYSVSREKKESFPLTVTSAQKNPTAFYLCASKLVGASGRPGTGELFFGEGSRLTVL.

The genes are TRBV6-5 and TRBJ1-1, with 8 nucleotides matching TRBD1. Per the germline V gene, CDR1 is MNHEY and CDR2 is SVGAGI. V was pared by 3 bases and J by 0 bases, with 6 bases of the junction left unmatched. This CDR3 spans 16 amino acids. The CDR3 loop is CASSYKGTGMNTEAFF. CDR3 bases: TGTGCCAGCAGTTATAAGGGGACAGGAATGAACACTGAAGCTTTCTTT.

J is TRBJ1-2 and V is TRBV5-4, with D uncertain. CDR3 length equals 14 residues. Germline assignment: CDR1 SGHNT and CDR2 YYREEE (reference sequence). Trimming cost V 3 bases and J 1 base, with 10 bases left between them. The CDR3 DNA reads TGTGCCAGCAGCTACACAGTTATTAACTATGGCTACACCTTC. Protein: CASSYTVINYGYTF.

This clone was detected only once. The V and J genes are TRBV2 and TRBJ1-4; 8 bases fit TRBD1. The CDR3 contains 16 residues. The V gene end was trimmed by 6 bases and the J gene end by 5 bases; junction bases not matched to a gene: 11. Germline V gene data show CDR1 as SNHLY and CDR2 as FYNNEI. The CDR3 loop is CASRNRGYGVNEKLFF. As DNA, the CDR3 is TGTGCCAGCAGAAACAGGGGGTATGGGGTAAATGAAAAACTGTTTTTT.

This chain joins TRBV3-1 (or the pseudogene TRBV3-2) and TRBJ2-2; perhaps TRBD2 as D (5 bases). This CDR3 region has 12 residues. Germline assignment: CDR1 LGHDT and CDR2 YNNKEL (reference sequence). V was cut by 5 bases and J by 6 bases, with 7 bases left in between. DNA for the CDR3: TGTGCCAGCAGCAATAGCGCCGGGGAGCTGTTTTTT. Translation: CASSNSAGELFF.

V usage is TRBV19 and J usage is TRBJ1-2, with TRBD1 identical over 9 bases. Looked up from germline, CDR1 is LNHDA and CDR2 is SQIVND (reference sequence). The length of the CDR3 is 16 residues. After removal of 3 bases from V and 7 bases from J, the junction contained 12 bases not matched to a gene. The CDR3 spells CASSIPKGQGAAGYTF. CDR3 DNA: TGTGCCAGTAGTATCCCGAAGGGACAGGGCGCGGCTGGCTACACCTTC.

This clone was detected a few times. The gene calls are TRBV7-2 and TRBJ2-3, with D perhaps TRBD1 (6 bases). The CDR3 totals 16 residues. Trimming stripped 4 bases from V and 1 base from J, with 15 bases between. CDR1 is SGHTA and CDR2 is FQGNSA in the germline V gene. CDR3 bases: TGTGCCAGCAGCTCGCCGCACAGGGACGGCACAGATACGCAGTATTTT. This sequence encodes CASSSPHRDGTDTQYF.

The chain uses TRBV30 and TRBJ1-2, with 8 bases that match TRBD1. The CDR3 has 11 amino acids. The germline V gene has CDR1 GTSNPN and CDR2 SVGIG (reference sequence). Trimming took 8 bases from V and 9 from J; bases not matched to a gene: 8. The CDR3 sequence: CAGSGGARYTF. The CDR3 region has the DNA TGTGCCGGTTCAGGGGGCGCGCGCTACACCTTC.

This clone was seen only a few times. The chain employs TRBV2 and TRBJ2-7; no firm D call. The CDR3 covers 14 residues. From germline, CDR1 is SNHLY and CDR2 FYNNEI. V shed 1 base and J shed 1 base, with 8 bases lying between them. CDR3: CASSEDGGSYEQYF. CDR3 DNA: TGTGCCAGCAGTGAAGATGGCGGTTCCTACGAGCAGTACTTC.

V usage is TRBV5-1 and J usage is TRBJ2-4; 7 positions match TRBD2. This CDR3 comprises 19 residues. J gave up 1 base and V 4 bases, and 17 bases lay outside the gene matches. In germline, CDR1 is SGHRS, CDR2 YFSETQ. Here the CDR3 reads CASSPGGGRPSLAKNIQYF. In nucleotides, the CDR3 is TGCGCCAGCAGCCCGGGGGGAGGGCGCCCAAGTTTGGCCAAAAACATTCAGTACTTC.

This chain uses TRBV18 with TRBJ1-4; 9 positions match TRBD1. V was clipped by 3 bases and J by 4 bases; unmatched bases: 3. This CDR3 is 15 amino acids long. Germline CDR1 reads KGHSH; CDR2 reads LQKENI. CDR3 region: CASSPDRGLNEKLFF. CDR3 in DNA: TGTGCCAGCTCACCGGACAGGGGACTTAATGAAAAACTGTTTTTT.

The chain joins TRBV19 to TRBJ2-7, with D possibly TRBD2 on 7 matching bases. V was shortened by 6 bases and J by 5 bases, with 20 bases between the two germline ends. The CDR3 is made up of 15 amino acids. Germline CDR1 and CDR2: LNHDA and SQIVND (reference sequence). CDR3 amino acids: CASSGGQAGTDEQYF. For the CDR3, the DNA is TGTGCCAGTAGCGGGGGGCAGGCGGGAACCGACGAGCAGTACTTC. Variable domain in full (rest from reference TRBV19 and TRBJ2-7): DGGITQSPKYLFRKEGQNVTLSCEQNLNHDAMYWYRQDPGQGLRLIYYSQIVNDFQKGDIAEGYSVSREKKESFPLTVTSAQKNPTAFYLCASSGGQAGTDEQYFGPGTRLTVT.

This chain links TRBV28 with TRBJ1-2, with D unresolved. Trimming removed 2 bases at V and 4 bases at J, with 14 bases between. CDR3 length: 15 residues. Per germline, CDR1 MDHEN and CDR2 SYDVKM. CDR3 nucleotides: TGTGCCAGCAGTTTAAGGCGGGCCGGAGCCTATGGCTACACCTTC. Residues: CASSLRRAGAYGYTF.

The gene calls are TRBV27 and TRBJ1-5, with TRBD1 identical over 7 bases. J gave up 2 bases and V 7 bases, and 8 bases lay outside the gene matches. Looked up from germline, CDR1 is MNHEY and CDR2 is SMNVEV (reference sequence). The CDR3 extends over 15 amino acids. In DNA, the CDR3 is TGTGCCAGCAAGCTTCAGGGGGTCGGCAATCAGCCCCAGCATTTT. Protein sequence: CASKLQGVGNQPQHF.

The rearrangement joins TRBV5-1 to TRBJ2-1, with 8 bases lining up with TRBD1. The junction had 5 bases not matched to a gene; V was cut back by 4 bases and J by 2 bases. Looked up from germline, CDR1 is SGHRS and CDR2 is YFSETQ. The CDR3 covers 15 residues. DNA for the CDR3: TGCGCCAGCAGCCCCGGGACAGGACCCTACAATGAGCAGTTCTTC. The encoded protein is CASSPGTGPYNEQFF.

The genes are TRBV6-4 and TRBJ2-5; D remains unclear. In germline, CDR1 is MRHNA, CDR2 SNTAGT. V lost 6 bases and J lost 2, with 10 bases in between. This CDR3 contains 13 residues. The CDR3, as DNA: TGTGCCAGCAGCGAAAGACTGCAAGAGACCCAGTACTTC. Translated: CASSERLQETQYF.

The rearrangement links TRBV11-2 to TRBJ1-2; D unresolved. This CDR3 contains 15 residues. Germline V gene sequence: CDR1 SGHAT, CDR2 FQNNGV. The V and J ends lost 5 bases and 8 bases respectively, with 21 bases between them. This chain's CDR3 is CASSPSPRRFGGYTF. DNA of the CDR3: TGTGCCAGCAGCCCCTCTCCCCGGAGATTCGGAGGCTACACCTTC.

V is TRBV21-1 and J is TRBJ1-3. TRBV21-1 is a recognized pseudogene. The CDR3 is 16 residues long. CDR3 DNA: TGTGCCAGCAACCCCCCCCTCCCCGGCTCTGGAAACACCATATATTTT. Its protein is CASNPPLPGSGNTIYF.

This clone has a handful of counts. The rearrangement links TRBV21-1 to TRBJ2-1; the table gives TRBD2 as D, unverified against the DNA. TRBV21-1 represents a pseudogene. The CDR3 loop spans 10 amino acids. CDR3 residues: CATPRDEQFF. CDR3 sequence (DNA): TGTGCCACCCCGCGGGATGAGCAGTTCTTC.

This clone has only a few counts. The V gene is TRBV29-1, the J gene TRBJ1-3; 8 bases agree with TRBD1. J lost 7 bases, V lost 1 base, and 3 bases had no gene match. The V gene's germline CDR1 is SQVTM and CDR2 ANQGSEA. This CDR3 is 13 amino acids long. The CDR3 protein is CSVEGQGRNTIYF. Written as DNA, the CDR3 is TGCAGCGTTGAAGGACAGGGGCGGAACACCATATATTTT.

The CDR3 coding sequence is TGTGCCAGTAGTATGGCGTCGACAGGGGCCGACGGGGAGCTGTTTTTT. Translating gives CASSMASTGADGELFF. The rearrangement uses TRBV19 and TRBJ2-2, with 8 bases that match TRBD1. With V trimmed by 3 bases and J by 7 bases, 10 bases remained unmatched. The CDR3 runs 16 residues. Germline CDR1 is LNHDA and CDR2 is SQIVND (reference sequence).